This T cell receptor (beta chain) was recovered during a study of T cells in Graves' hyperthyroidism and ophthalmopathy. Amplification yielded TCR beta CDR3 regions, with RNA transcripts as the source. HTBI primers were employed in a first-round RT-PCR of the TCR CDR3. TCRdb used MiXCR to reprocess the multiplex PCR reads, holding one entry per CDR3 protein. Among approximately 600,000 distinct CDR3 sequences, more than 20% were seen once, and the ten largest hold more than 30%. Active moderate-to-severe ophthalmopathy, Clinical Activity Score at least 3, NOSPECS at least 4, under 3 months' duration. Sequencing was carried out using blood. This TCR was sampled from a man younger than 45 with Graves' ophthalmopathy.

CDR3 DNA: TGTGCCAGCAGCTCGGGACAGGGGCAGAATCTGTACTTC. This encodes CASSSGQGQNLYF. The rearrangement joins TRBV7-2 to TRBJ2-7, with TRBD1 identical over 10 bases. Germline CDR1 is SGHTA and CDR2 is FQGNSA. The V gene end was trimmed by 4 bases and the J gene end by 12 bases; junction bases not matched to a gene: 9. This CDR3 has 13 residues.